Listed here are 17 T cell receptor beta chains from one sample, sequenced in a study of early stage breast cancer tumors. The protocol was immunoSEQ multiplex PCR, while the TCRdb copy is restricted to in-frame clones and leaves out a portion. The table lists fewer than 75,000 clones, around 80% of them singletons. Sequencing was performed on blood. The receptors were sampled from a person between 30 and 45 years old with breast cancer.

As DNA, the CDR3 is TGTGCCCCTGGGGACAGTAGGAATAATGAGCAGTTCTTC. Translation gives CAPGDSRNNEQFF. The genes are TRBV6-1 and TRBJ2-1; TRBD1 aligns across 7 bases. Trimming removed 11 bases from V and 7 bases from J; junction bases left unmatched: 11. Germline-derived CDR1 and CDR2 are MNHNS and SASEGT. CDR3 length: 13 amino acids.

This CDR3 reads CASSEGQGNTGELFF. CDR3 DNA: TGTGCCAGCAGTGAGGGACAGGGAAACACCGGGGAGCTGTTTTTT. This chain joins TRBV6-4 and TRBJ2-2; 9 nucleotides agree with TRBD1. Germline CDR1 and CDR2: MRHNA and SNTAGT. Trimming removed 3 bases from V and 2 bases from J; junction bases left unmatched: 1. This CDR3 region has 15 residues.

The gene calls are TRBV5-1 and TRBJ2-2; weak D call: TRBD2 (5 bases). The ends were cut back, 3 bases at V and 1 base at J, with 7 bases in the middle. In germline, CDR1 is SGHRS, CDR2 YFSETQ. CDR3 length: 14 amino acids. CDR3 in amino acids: CASSSRENTGELFF. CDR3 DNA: TGCGCCAGCAGCTCTCGGGAGAACACCGGGGAGCTGTTTTTT.

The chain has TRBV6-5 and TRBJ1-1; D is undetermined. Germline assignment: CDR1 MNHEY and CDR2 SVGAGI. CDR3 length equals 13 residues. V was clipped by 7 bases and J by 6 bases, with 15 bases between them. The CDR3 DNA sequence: TGTGCCAGCACCCCGGCGAAGTTTGCTGAAGCTTTCTTT. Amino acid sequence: CASTPAKFAEAFF.

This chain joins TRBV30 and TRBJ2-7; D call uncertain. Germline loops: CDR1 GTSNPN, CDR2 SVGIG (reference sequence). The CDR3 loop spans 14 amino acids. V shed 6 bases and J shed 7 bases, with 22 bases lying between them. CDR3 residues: CACEKRDSSNEQYF. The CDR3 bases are TGTGCCTGTGAAAAACGTGACTCCTCAAATGAGCAGTACTTC.

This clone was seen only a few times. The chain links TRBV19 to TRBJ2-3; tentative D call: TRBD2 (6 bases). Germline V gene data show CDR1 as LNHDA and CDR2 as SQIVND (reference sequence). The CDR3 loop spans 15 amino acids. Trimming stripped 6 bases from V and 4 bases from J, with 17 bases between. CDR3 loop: CASSPNRDFSDTQYF. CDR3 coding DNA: TGTGCCAGTAGCCCAAACCGGGACTTCTCAGATACGCAGTATTTT. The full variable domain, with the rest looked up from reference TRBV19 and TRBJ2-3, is DGGITQSPKYLFRKEGQNVTLSCEQNLNHDAMYWYRQDPGQGLRLIYYSQIVNDFQKGDIAEGYSVSREKKESFPLTVTSAQKNPTAFYLCASSPNRDFSDTQYFGPGTRLTVL.

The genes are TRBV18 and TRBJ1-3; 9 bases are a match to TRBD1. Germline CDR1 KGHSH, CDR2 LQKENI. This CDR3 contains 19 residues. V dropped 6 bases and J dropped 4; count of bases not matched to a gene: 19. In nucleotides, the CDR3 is TGTGCCAGCTCCCCATCGGGGACAGGGCAAATTCGTAGAGGAAACACCATATATTTT. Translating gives CASSPSGTGQIRRGNTIYF.

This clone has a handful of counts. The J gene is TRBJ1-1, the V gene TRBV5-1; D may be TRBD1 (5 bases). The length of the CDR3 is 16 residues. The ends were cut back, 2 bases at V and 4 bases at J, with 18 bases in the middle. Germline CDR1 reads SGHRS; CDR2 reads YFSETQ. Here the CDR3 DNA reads TGCGCCAGCAGCTTTGACGGGCCGACAGTAAGCACTGAAGCTTTCTTT. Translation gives CASSFDGPTVSTEAFF.

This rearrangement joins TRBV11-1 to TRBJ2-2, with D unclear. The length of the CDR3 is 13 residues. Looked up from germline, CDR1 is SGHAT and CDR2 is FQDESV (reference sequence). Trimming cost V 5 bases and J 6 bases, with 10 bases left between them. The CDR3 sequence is CASSPGRAGELFF. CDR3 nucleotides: TGTGCCAGCAGCCCCGGCCGAGCCGGGGAGCTGTTTTTT. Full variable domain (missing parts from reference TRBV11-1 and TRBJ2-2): EAEVAQSPRYKITEKSQAVAFWCDPISGHATLYWYRQILGQGPELLVQFQDESVVDDSQLPKDRFSAERLKGVDSTLKIQPAELGDSAMYLCASSPGRAGELFFGEGSRLTVL.

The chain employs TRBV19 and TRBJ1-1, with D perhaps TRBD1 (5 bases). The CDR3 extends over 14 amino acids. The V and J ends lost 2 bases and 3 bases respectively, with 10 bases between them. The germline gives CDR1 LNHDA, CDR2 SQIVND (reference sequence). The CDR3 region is CASSIQGGDTEAFF. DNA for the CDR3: TGTGCCAGTAGTATACAGGGTGGGGACACTGAAGCTTTCTTT.

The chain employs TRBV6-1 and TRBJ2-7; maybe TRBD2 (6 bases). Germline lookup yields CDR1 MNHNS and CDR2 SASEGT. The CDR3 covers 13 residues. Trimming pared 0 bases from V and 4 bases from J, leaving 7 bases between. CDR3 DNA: TGTGCCAGCAGTGAAGCGGCGGGGTACGAGCAGTACTTC. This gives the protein CASSEAAGYEQYF.

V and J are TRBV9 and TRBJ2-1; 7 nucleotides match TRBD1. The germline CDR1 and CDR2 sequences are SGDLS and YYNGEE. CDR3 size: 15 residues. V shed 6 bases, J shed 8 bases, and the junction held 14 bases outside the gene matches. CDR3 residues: CASTPTGFGFDEQFF. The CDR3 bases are TGTGCCAGCACGCCGACAGGGTTCGGATTCGATGAGCAGTTCTTC.

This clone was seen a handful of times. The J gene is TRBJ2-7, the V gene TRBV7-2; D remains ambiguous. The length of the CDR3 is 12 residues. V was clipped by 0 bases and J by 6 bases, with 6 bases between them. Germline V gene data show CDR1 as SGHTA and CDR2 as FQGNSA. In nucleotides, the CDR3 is TGTGCCAGCAGCTTAGCGCTGGGCGAGCAGTACTTC. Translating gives CASSLALGEQYF.

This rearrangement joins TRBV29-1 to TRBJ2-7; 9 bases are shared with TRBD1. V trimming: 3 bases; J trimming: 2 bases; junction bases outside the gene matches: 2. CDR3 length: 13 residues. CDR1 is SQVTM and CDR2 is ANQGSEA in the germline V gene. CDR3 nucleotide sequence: TGCAGCGTTGAGGGGACAGGGCCCTACGAGCAGTACTTC. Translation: CSVEGTGPYEQYF.

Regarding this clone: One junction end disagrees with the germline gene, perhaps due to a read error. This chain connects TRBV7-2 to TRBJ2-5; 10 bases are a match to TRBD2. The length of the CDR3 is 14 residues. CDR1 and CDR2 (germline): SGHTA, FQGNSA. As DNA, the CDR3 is TGTGCCAGCAGCTTCGATTGGACTAGCGGCGATAGGAACTTC. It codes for CASSFDWTSGDRNF.

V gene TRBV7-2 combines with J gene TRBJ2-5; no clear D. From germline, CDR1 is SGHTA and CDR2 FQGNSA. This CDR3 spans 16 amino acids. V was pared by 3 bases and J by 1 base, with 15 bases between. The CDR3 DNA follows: TGTGCCAGCAGCTTCTGGCGCGGAACCCTCCAAGAGACCCAGTACTTC. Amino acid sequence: CASSFWRGTLQETQYF.

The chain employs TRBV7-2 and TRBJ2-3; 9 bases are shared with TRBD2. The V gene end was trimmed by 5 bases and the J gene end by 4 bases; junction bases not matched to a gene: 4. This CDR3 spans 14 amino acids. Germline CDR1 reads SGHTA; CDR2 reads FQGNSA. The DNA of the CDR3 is TGTGCCAGCAGCCCCGGACTAGCGCCAGATACGCAGTATTTT. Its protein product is CASSPGLAPDTQYF. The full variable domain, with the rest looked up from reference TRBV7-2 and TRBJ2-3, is GAGVSQSPSNKVTEKGKDVELRCDPISGHTALYWYRQSLGQGLEFLIYFQGNSAPDKSGLPSDRFSAERTGGSVSTLTIQRTQQEDSAVYLCASSPGLAPDTQYFGPGTRLTVL.